This T cell receptor beta chain was profiled in a study of blood T cell repertoires in COVID-19. CDR1 is SNHLY and CDR2 is FYNNEI in the germline V gene. The CDR3 consists of 13 residues. V was pared by 9 bases and J by 4 bases, with 12 bases between. Some clones are missing from TCRdb's copy, which holds only in-frame ones; the method was immunoSEQ multiplex PCR. The data contain roughly 200,000 clones, 70% to 90% of them singletons. The receptor comes from a man aged 55-75 years with acute or convalescent COVID-19. The sequenced sample consisted of peripheral blood. This sequence joins TRBV2 and TRBJ1-4; D may be TRBD1 (5 bases). The CDR3 DNA reads as TGTGCCAGTTTCCGGGGGGATAATGAAAAACTGTTTTTT. Its translation is CASFRGDNEKLFF.